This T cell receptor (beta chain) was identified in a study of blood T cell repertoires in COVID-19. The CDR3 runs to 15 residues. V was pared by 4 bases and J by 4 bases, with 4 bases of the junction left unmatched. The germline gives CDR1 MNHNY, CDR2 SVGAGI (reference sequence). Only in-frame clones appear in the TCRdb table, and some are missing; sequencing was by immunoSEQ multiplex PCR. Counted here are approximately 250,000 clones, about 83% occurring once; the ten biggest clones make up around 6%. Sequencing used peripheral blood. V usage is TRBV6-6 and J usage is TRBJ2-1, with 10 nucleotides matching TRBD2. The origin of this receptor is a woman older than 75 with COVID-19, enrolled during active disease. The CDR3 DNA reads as TGTGCCAGCAGTTTAAGCGGGGGGGATTACAATGAGCAGTTCTTC. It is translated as CASSLSGGDYNEQFF.